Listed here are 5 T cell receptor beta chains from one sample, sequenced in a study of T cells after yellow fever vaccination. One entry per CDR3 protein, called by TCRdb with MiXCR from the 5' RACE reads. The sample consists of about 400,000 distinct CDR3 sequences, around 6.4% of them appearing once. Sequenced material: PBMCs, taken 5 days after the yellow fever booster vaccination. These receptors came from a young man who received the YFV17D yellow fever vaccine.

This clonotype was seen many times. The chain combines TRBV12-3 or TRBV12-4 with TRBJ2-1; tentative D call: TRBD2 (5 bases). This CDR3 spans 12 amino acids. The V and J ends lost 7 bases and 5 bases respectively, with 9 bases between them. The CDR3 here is CASTGLNNEQFF. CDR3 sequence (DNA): TGTGCCAGCACCGGACTGAACAATGAGCAGTTCTTC.

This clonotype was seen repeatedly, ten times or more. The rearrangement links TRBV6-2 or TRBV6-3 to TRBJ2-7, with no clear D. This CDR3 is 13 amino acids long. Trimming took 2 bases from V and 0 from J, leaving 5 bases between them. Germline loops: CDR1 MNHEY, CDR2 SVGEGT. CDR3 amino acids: CASSYPPSYEQYF. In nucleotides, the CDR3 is TGTGCCAGCAGTTACCCGCCCTCCTACGAGCAGTACTTC.

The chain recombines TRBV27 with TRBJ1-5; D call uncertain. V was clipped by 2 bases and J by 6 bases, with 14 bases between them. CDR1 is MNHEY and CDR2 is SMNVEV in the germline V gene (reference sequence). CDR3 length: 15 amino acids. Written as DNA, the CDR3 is TGTGCCAGCAGTTTAACGGACCCCGCCAGTCAGCCCCAGCATTTT. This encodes CASSLTDPASQPQHF.

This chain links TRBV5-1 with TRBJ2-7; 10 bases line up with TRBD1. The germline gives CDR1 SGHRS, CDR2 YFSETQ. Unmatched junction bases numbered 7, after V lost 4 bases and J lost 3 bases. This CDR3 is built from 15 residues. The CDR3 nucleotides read TGCGCCAGCAGCACCGGGACAGGGGTCGTCTACGAGCAGTACTTC. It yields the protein CASSTGTGVVYEQYF.

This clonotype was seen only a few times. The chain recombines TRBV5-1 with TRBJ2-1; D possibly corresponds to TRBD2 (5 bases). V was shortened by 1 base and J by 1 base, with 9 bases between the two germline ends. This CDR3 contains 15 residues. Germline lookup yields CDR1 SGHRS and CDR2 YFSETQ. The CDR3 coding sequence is TGCGCCAGCAGCTTGATGGACTCATCCTACAATGAGCAGTTCTTC. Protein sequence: CASSLMDSSYNEQFF. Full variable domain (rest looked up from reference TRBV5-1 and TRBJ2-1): KAGVTQTPRYLIKTRGQQVTLSCSPISGHRSVSWYQQTPGQGLQFLFEYFSETQRNKGNFPGRFSGRQFSNSRSEMNVSTLELGDSALYLCASSLMDSSYNEQFFGPGTRLTVL.